Below are 17 T cell receptor beta chains sequenced from a single sample in a study of early T cells in non-severe SARS-CoV-2 infection (dated by TCRdb to the early 2020s). Receptor libraries were prepared by 5' RACE. Instrument used: NextSeq 500. In TCRdb, the public reads were trimmed at Q25 with fastp and aligned with MiXCR, with productive beta chains retained. Identical CDR3 protein sequences are pooled into one entry, listed with their most common genes and DNA. Recorded for this sample are 70,000 or so distinct CDR3 sequences; over 9% of them occurred a single time. Over 6% of the sample lies in the top ten. Sample: whole blood, taken at baseline. Receptors were obtained from an adult who was a healthcare worker with PCR-confirmed SARS-CoV-2 infection or an uninfected control (not recorded which).

This clonotype was detected many times. This sequence joins TRBV7-9 and TRBJ2-5; D not resolved. Germline-derived CDR1 and CDR2 are SEHNR and FQNEAQ (reference sequence). This CDR3 has 15 amino acids. V lost 5 bases and J lost 4, with 17 bases in between. This CDR3 reads CASSSLGLEIETQYF. The CDR3, as DNA: TGTGCCAGCAGCAGCTTAGGCCTAGAGATAGAGACCCAGTACTTC.

Only a few counts were recorded for this clonotype. The V and J genes are TRBV9 and TRBJ2-3, with 8 nucleotides matching TRBD1. The CDR3 length is 16 residues. CDR1 is SGDLS and CDR2 is YYNGEE in the germline V gene. The V gene end was trimmed by 0 bases and the J gene end by 6 bases; junction bases not matched to a gene: 9. The CDR3 coding sequence is TGTGCCAGCAGCGTAGATCCCAGACAGGGGTTGGATACGCAGTATTTT. This translates into CASSVDPRQGLDTQYF.

In this sample, this clonotype turned up many times. The chain combines TRBV18 with TRBJ1-1, with unresolved D. From germline, CDR1 is KGHSH and CDR2 LQKENI. V was clipped by 2 bases and J by 4 bases, with 14 bases between them. The CDR3 has 15 residues. In nucleotides, the CDR3 is TGTGCCAGCTCACCAAGTCTGGGAGTAATCACTGAAGCTTTCTTT. Protein: CASSPSLGVITEAFF.

This clonotype showed up many times. The genes are TRBV5-1 and TRBJ1-1; D unresolved. The V gene lost 6 bases and the J gene lost 1 base, with 13 bases spanning the gap. The CDR3 loop spans 14 amino acids. Germline assignment: CDR1 SGHRS and CDR2 YFSETQ. Written as DNA, the CDR3 is TGCGCCAGCACCCCATTCTCAGGGAACACTGAAGCTTTCTTT. It is translated as CASTPFSGNTEAFF. Full variable domain (missing parts from reference TRBV5-1 and TRBJ1-1): KAGVTQTPRYLIKTRGQQVTLSCSPISGHRSVSWYQQTPGQGLQFLFEYFSETQRNKGNFPGRFSGRQFSNSRSEMNVSTLELGDSALYLCASTPFSGNTEAFFGQGTRLTVV.

This clonotype was counted many times. This chain uses TRBV15 with TRBJ2-2; no reliable D call. Between the trimmed V and J ends, which lost 5 bases and 6 bases, there was a span of 13 bases. The length of the CDR3 is 14 residues. Germline V gene lookup returns CDR1 LNHNV and CDR2 YYDKDF (reference sequence). The DNA of the CDR3 is TGTGCCACCAGCTCCGTAGGCCGCCCCGGGGAGCTGTTTTTT. Its translation: CATSSVGRPGELFF.

The sample holds a few counts of this clonotype. The chain has TRBV7-9 and TRBJ1-1; a possible D gene is TRBD1 (6 bases). The length of the CDR3 is 13 residues. Between the trimmed V and J ends, which lost 1 base and 6 bases, there was a span of 9 bases. Germline CDR1 is SEHNR and CDR2 is FQNEAQ (reference sequence). The CDR3 region is CASSLGTAPEAFF. DNA of the CDR3: TGTGCCAGCAGCTTAGGGACAGCCCCTGAAGCTTTCTTT.

This clonotype was observed many times. V is TRBV29-1 and J is TRBJ1-1, with D maybe TRBD1 (6 bases). Trimming took off 5 bases at V and 1 base at J, with 11 bases between the two ends. CDR3 length: 13 amino acids. Germline-derived CDR1 and CDR2 are SQVTM and ANQGSEA. CDR3 residues: CSVSTGRNTEAFF. The CDR3 DNA sequence: TGCAGCGTTTCCACAGGGCGGAACACTGAAGCTTTCTTT.

This clonotype was seen more than once but under ten times. The V call is TRBV5-1, the J call TRBJ2-7; maybe TRBD1 (5 bases). Germline lookup yields CDR1 SGHRS and CDR2 YFSETQ. The V and J ends lost 4 bases and 3 bases respectively, with 8 bases between them. This CDR3 comprises 12 residues. CDR3 residues: CASSPGYYEQYF. Written as DNA, the CDR3 is TGCGCCAGCAGCCCAGGGTACTACGAGCAGTACTTC.

This chain connects TRBV15 to TRBJ1-1; D is unclear. This CDR3 is 15 amino acids long. In germline, CDR1 is LNHNV, CDR2 YYDKDF (reference sequence). V was shortened by 8 bases and J by 1 base, with 17 bases between the two germline ends. Here the CDR3 reads CATRRGETGNTEAFF. The CDR3 region has the DNA TGTGCCACCCGGCGTGGGGAGACGGGGAACACTGAAGCTTTCTTT.

This clonotype has just one count. The CDR3 region is CSAVPDANYGYTF. CDR3 nucleotide sequence: TGCAGTGCTGTCCCAGATGCTAACTATGGCTACACCTTC. The V and J genes are TRBV20-1 and TRBJ1-2; D gene uncertain. The CDR3 consists of 13 residues. Trimming left V 5 bases short and J 0 bases short, with 10 bases between. In germline, CDR1 is DFQATT, CDR2 SNEGSKA (reference sequence).

The sample holds many counts of this clonotype. This rearrangement joins TRBV4-3 to TRBJ2-1, with 7 nucleotides matching TRBD2. The germline gives CDR1 LGHNA, CDR2 YSLEER. The CDR3 has 14 residues. The ends lost 6 bases at V and 3 bases at J; junction bases unmatched: 5. CDR3 coding DNA: TGCGCCAGCAGTAGGCTAGCGGACTACAATGAGCAGTTCTTC. Amino acids: CASSRLADYNEQFF.

V and J are TRBV12-3 or TRBV12-4 and TRBJ2-7, with 8 bases lining up with TRBD1. Losses at the gene ends were 2 bases for V and 3 bases for J; bases not matched to a gene: 12. The CDR3 length is 17 residues. In DNA, the CDR3 is TGTGCCAGCAGTTTAATCCTGGAGACAGGGGATGTCTACGAGCAGTACTTC. The encoded protein is CASSLILETGDVYEQYF.

This chain joins TRBV20-1 and TRBJ2-5; no clear D gene. V shed 6 bases and J shed 1 base, with 18 bases lying between them. The CDR3 totals 15 residues. Germline CDR1 is DFQATT and CDR2 is SNEGSKA (reference sequence). The CDR3, as DNA: TGCAGTGCCCCGGCCGGACCTGGCAGCCAAGAGACCCAGTACTTC. It translates to CSAPAGPGSQETQYF.

This clonotype was seen only a few times. The chain employs TRBV4-3 and TRBJ1-5; no clear D. Germline CDR1 and CDR2: LGHNA and YSLEER. V lost 2 bases to trimming and J lost 0 bases, with 5 bases between them. The CDR3 extends over 14 amino acids. The CDR3 bases are TGCGCCAGCAGCCAATCATATAGCAATCAGCCCCAGCATTTT. This translates into CASSQSYSNQPQHF.

This chain connects TRBV2 to TRBJ1-3, with 9 bases that match TRBD1. The CDR3 totals 13 residues. Germline V CDR1 and CDR2: SNHLY, FYNNEI. Unmatched junction bases numbered 9, after V lost 11 bases and J lost 7 bases. The CDR3 here is CAWNRGLDNTIYF. The CDR3, as DNA: TGTGCCTGGAACAGGGGGCTGGATAACACCATATATTTT.

The chain links TRBV5-1 to TRBJ1-6; D might be TRBD1 (6 bases). Germline V gene lookup returns CDR1 SGHRS and CDR2 YFSETQ. Trimming removed 2 bases from V and 10 bases from J, with 22 bases in between. This CDR3 is built from 17 residues. CDR3 DNA sequence: TGCGCCAGCAGCTTAACTACTCACCCGGGACAACTCTCACCCCTCCACTTT. It is translated as CASSLTTHPGQLSPLHF.

The chain employs TRBV5-1 and TRBJ2-7; 11 bases line up with TRBD2. Germline trimming cut 0 bases from V and 0 bases from J; bases unmatched to any gene: 5. The CDR3 has 17 residues. Germline CDR1 SGHRS, CDR2 YFSETQ. The DNA of the CDR3 is TGCGCCAGCAGCTTGGGGCTAGCGGGGGGCCTCTCCTACGAGCAGTACTTC. Protein product: CASSLGLAGGLSYEQYF.